This T cell receptor beta chain originates from a study of CD8 T cells in ankylosing spondylitis. The sample holds many counts of this clonotype. The target antigen is unknown. After removal of 5 bases from V and 2 bases from J, the junction contained 5 bases not matched to a gene. The CDR3 runs to 15 residues. CDR1 and CDR2 (germline): SGHVS, FQNEAQ. In TCRdb, the 5' RACE reads were re-called with MiXCR into one record per CDR3 protein. This sample has 150,000 to 200,000 distinct CDR3 sequences, with 18% found just once. Study findings and constraints: A TCR beta motif made of several highly homologous variants seemed typical of ankylosing spondylitis blood.

Sequencing input: blood, either unsorted or a sorted T cell fraction (not recorded which). The TCR originated in a male donor between 5 and 29 years old with ankylosing spondylitis or in good health (not recorded which). The chain is built from TRBV7-8 and TRBJ1-5; 8 nucleotides agree with TRBD1. In DNA, the CDR3 is TGTGCCAGCAGCGCGTCGGGACAGGGCAATCAGCCCCAGCATTTT. It yields the protein CASSASGQGNQPQHF.